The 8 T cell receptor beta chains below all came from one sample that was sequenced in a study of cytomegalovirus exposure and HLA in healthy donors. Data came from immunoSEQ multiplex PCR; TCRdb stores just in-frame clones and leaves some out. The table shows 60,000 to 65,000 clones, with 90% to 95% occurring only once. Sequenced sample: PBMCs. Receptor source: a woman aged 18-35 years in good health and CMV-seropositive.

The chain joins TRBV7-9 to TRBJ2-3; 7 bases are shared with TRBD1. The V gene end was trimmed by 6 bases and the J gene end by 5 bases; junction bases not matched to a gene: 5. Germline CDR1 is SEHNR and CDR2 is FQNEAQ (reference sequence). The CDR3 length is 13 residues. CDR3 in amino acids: CASSSYRGDTQYF. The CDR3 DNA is TGTGCCAGCAGTTCTTACAGGGGAGATACGCAGTATTTT.

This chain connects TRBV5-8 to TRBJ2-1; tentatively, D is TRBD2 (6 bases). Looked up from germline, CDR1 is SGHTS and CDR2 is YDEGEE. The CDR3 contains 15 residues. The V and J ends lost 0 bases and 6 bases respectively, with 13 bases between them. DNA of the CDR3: TGTGCCAGCAGCTTGGGAGGGACTGAGGGCAATGAGCAGTTCTTC. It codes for CASSLGGTEGNEQFF.

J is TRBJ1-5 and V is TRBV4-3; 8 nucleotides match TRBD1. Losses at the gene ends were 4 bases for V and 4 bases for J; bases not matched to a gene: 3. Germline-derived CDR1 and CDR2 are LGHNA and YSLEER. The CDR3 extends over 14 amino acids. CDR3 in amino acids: CASSLRQGNQPQHF. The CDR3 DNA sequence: TGCGCCAGCAGCCTTCGACAGGGGAATCAGCCCCAGCATTTT.

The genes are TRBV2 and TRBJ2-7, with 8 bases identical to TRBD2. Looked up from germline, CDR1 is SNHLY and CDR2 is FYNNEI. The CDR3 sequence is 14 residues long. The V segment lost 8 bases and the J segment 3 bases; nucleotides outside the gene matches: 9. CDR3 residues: CASGLSGSFYEQYF. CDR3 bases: TGTGCCAGCGGCCTAAGCGGGAGTTTCTACGAGCAGTACTTC. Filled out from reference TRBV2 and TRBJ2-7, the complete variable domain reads EPEVTQTPSHQVTQMGQEVILRCVPISNHLYFYWYRQILGQKVEFLVSFYNNEISEKSEIFDDQFSVERPDGSNFTLKIRSTKLEDSAMYFCASGLSGSFYEQYFGPGTRLTVT.

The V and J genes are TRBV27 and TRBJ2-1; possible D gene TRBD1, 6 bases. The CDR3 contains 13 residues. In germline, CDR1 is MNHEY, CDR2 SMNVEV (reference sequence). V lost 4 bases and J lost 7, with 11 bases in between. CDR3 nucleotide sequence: TGTGCCAGCAGTTCGGGCAGGGGTAATGAGCAGTTCTTC. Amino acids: CASSSGRGNEQFF.

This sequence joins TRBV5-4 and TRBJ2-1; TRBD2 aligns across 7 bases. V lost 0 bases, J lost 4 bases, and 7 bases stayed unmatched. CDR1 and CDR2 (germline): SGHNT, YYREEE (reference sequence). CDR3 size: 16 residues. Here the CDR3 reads CASSLGGRGSYNEQFF. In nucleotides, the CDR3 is TGTGCCAGCAGCTTGGGCGGGAGAGGAAGTTACAATGAGCAGTTCTTC.

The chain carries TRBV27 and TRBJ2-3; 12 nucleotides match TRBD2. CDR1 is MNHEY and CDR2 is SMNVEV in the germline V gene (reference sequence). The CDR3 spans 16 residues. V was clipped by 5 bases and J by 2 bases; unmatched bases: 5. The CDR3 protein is CASSTRLAGATDTQYF. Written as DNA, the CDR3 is TGTGCCAGCAGTACCCGACTAGCGGGAGCCACAGATACGCAGTATTTT.

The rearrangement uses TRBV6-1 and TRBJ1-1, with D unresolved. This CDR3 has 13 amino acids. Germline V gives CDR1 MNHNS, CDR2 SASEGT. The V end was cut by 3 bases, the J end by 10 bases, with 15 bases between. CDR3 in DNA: TGTGCCAGCAGTGACCGGGATGGGTTGGGAGCTTTCTTT. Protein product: CASSDRDGLGAFF.